This T cell receptor beta chain stems from a study of blood T cells in healthy people across ages. General study points: Roughly linearly, TCR beta diversity per million T cells fell as age increased.

The length of the CDR3 is 13 residues. Germline V gene sequence: CDR1 MNHEY, CDR2 SMNVEV (reference sequence). V was pared by 0 bases and J by 0 bases, with 3 bases between. The table lists this clonotype with many counts. Antigen specificity is unknown. Isolation recovered at least 7 million PBMCs from every sample. A second about 7 to 12 cycle PCR used barcoded and J-beta primers. TCRdb passed the 5' RACE reads through MiXCR, listing each CDR3 protein once. In the table there are about 1 million distinct CDR3 sequences, over 35% of which are singletons. The sequencing sample was made of blood. The TCR sequence derives from a woman aged 60-75 years in good health. The V and J genes are TRBV27 and TRBJ2-7, with no clear D. The CDR3 loop reads CASSLSNSYEQYF. The DNA of the CDR3 is TGTGCCAGCAGTTTATCTAACTCCTACGAGCAGTACTTC.